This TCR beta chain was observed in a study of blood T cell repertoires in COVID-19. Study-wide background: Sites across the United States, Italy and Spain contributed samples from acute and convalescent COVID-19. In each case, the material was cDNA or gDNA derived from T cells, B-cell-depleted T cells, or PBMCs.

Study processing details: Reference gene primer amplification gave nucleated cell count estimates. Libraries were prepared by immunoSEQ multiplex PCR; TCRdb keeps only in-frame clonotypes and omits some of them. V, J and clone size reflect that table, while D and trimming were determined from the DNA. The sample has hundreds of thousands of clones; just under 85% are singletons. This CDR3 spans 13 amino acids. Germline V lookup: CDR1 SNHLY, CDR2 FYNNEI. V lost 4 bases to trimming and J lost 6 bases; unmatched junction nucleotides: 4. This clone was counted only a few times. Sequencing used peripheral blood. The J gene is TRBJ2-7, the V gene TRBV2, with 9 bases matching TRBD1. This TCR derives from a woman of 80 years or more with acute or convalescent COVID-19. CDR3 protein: CASSGGQGAEQYF. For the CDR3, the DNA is TGTGCCAGCAGTGGGGGACAGGGAGCCGAGCAGTACTTC.